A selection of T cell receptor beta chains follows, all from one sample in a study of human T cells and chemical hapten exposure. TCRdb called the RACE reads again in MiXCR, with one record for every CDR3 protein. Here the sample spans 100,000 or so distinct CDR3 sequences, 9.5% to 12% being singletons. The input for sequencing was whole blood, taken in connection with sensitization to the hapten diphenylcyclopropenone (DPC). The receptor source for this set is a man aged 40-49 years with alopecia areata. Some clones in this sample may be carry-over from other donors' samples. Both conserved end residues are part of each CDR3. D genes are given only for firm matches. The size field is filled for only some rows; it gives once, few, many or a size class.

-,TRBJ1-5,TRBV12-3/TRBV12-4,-,TGTGCCAGCAGCCTTGACGGTTTTGGGGGCAATCAGCCCCAGCATTTT,CASSLDGFGGNQPQHF
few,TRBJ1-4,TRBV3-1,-,TGTGCCAGCAGCCAAGGTCCCGAAACGTCGGCTAATGAAAAACTGTTTTTT,CASSQGPETSANEKLFF
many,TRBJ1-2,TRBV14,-,TGTGCCAGCAGCCAAACTCAGGGAGGTAGCTACACCTTC,CASSQTQGGSYTF
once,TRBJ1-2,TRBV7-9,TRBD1,TGTGCCAGCAGCTTTTCGGGGGACAGGGGGCTTCATGGCTACACCTTC,CASSFSGDRGLHGYTF
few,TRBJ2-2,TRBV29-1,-,TGCAGCGTTGGGACCTCGAACACCGGGGAGCTGTTTTTT,CSVGTSNTGELFF
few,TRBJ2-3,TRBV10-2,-,TGCGCCAGCAGGAGGGGGACTGGGCCAGATACGCAGTATTTT,CASRRGTGPDTQYF
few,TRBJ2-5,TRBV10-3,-,TGTGCCATCAAAGCGGACAGTTCGGTGGAGACCCAGTACTTC,CAIKADSSVETQYF
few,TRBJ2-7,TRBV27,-,TGTGCCAGCAGTTTATTCGGGGAAGGGCAGTACTTC,CASSLFGEGQYF
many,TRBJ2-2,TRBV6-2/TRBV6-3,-,TGTGCCAGCAGTTATGGTAGTACGAACACCGGGGAGCTGTTTTTT,CASSYGSTNTGELFF
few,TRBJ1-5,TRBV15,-,TGTGCCACCACCAGATCCAAAGGGACACTTAATCAGCCCCAGCATTTT,CATTRSKGTLNQPQHF
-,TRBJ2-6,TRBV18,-,TGTGCCAGCTCACCCTCGTTCTCTGGGGCCAACGTCCTGACTTTC,CASSPSFSGANVLTF
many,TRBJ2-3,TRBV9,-,TGTGCCAGCAGCGTAGTAGCCCACGGTCAGGGGATAGGAGATACGCAGTATTTT,CASSVVAHGQGIGDTQYF
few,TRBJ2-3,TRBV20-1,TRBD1,TGCAGTGCTAGACCTGACAGGGGGACGACAGATACGCAGTATTTT,CSARPDRGTTDTQYF
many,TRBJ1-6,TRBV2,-,TGTGCCAGCAGTGATGTGAGGGGGGCACCCCTCCACTTT,CASSDVRGAPLHF
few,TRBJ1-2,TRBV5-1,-,TGCGCCAGCAGGGTTCAAACGATCGCGGAGGATGGCTACACCTTC,CASRVQTIAEDGYTF
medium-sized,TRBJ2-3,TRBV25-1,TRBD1,TGTGCCAGCAGTGAATGGGGACAGGGTACAGATACGCAGTATTTT,CASSEWGQGTDTQYF
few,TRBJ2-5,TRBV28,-,TGTGCCAGCAGCTCAGGGTGGGGGGAGACCCAGTACTTC,CASSSGWGETQYF
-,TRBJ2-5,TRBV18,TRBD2,TGTGCCAGCTCACCTCTAGCGGAGAACAAAGAGACCCAGTACTTC,CASSPLAENKETQYF
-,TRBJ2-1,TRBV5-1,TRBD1,TGCGCCAGCAGTATGACAGGGGGCACGCATGAGCAGTTCTTC,CASSMTGGTHEQFF
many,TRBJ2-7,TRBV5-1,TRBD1,TGCGCCAGCAGCTTGGGTCAGGGGGTATACGAGCAGTACTTC,CASSLGQGVYEQYF
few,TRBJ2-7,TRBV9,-,TGTGCCAGCAGCGTAGGAGGGGGAGCCTTCAACGAGCAGTACTTC,CASSVGGGAFNEQYF
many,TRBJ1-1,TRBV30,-,TGTGCCTGGAGGGTGAACACTGAAGCTTTCTTT,CAWRVNTEAFF
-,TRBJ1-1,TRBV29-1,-,TGCAGCGTTGAAGTACCGACTGAAGCTTTCTTT,CSVEVPTEAFF
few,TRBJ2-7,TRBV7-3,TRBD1,TGTGCCAGCAGCTTACTCACAGGGGGCGAGCAGTACTTC,CASSLLTGGEQYF
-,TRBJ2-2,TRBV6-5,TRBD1,TGTGCCAGCAATACAGGGGGCAATACCGGGGAGCTGTTTTTT,CASNTGGNTGELFF
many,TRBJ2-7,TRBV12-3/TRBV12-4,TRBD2,TGTGCCAGCAGCCCCGGTATAGCGGGGGGAAGCTCCTACGAGCAGTACTTC,CASSPGIAGGSSYEQYF
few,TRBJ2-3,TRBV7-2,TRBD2,TGTGCCAGCAGCACCCGGACTAGCGGGTACCGCACAGATACGCAGTATTTT,CASSTRTSGYRTDTQYF
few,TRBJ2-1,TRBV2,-,TGTGCCAGCAGTTTTACCGGGACATCCTCCTACAATGAGCAGTTCTTC,CASSFTGTSSYNEQFF
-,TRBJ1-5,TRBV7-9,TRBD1,TGTGACGTACAGGGGGTAGGTCAGCCCCAGCATTTT,CDVQGVGQPQHF
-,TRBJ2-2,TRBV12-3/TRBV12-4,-,TGTGCCAGCAGTTTCCGGGCCAGTAACACCGGGGAGCTGTTTTTT,CASSFRASNTGELFF
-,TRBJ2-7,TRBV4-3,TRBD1,TGCGCCAGCAGCCAATCTGCAAGGGGACAGGGGATATACGAGCAGTACTTC,CASSQSARGQGIYEQYF
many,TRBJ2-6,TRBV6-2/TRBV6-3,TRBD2,TGTGCCAGCAGCTCCCCCCTAGCGGGAGAGGTCCTCTCTGGGGCCAACGTCCTGACTTTC,CASSSPLAGEVLSGANVLTF
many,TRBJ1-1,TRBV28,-,TGTGCCAGCAGTTTATATAAGCGGACTGAAGCTTTCTTT,CASSLYKRTEAFF
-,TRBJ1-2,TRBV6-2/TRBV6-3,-,TGTGCCAGCAGCGAGACATTGGGAGGCTACACCTTC,CASSETLGGYTF
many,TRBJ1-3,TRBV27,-,TGTGCCAGCAGTTTACGGGGATACTCTGGAAACACCATATATTTT,CASSLRGYSGNTIYF
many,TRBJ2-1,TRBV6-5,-,TGTGCCAGCTCTACTCCCGGGGTAGATGAGCAGTTCTTC,CASSTPGVDEQFF
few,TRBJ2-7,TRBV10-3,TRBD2,TGTGCCATCAGTGAAGGCGGGGAGGGGACCGACGAGCAGTACTTC,CAISEGGEGTDEQYF
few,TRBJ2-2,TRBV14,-,TGTGCCAGCAGCCAAGTCGTCGGGGCCGGGGAGCTGTTTTTT,CASSQVVGAGELFF
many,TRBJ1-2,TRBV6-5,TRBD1,TGTGCCAGCAGTCAGCCGGGACAGGGGTTTGGCTACACCTTC,CASSQPGQGFGYTF
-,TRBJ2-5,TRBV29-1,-,TGCAGCGTTGAAAAGGGAGTGAGGGAGACCCAGTACTTC,CSVEKGVRETQYF
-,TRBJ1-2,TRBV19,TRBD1,TGTGCCAGTAGTAAACCGGGACAGGGCCCCTATGGCCACACCTTC,CASSKPGQGPYGHTF
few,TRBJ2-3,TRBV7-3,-,TGTGCCAGCAGCTCCAACGGAGGGGGGGAAACGCTCACAGATACGCAGTATTTT,CASSSNGGGETLTDTQYF
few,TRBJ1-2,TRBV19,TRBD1,TGTGCCAGTAGCGCAGACAGGGGGGGTATCGGCTACACCTTC,CASSADRGGIGYTF
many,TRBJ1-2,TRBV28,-,TGTGCCAGCAGTTTTTTAGAGGGTTTTTCTATCTTCTATGGCTACACCTTC,CASSFLEGFSIFYGYTF
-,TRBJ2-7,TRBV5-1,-,TGCGCCAGCAGCTTGGATGCCCTAGGTGAGCAGTACTTC,CASSLDALGEQYF
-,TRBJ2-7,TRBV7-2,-,TGTGCCAGCACCTCCAACCGGGTTCGGGGCTACGAGCAGTACTTC,CASTSNRVRGYEQYF
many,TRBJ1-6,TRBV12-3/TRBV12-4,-,TGTGCCAGCAGTTTACCCAATTCACCCCTCCACTTT,CASSLPNSPLHF
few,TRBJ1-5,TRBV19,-,TGTGCCAGTAGTTCCCAGGGAAGGGGGGGTGATCAGCCCCAGCATTTT,CASSSQGRGGDQPQHF
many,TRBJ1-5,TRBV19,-,TGTGCCAGTAGTATTAGTGTCAGGGTTAGTCGCAATCAGCCCCAGCATTTT,CASSISVRVSRNQPQHF
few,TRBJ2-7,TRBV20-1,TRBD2,TGCAGTGCTAATGATTGGCTAGCGGGAGACTTTGGAGACGAGCAGTACTTC,CSANDWLAGDFGDEQYF
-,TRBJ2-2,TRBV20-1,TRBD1,TGCAGTGCTAGAGGACAGGGTAACACCGGGGAGCTGTTTTTT,CSARGQGNTGELFF
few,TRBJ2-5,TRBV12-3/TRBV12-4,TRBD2,TGTGCCAGCAGTTCTAGCGGGACCCAAGAGACCCAGTACTTC,CASSSSGTQETQYF
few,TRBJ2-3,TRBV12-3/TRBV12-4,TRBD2,TGTGCCAGCCCCGGGGTAGCGGGAATTACAGATACGCAGTATTTT,CASPGVAGITDTQYF